The TCR beta chain described here comes from a study of multiple sclerosis patients with progressive multifocal leukoencephalopathy. Notes on the study in general: Less diverse TRB repertoires were suggested in most PML patients. Clones expanded at PML were already present before and during natalizumab. Preferential TRBV-TRBJ pairings or common gene usage were not detected at PML.

Germline CDR1 and CDR2: SGHKS and YYEKEE (reference sequence). V was clipped by 4 bases and J by 2 bases, with 22 bases between them. The CDR3 is made up of 17 amino acids. Time point reported: before natalizumab initiation. All PML patients were female, and all patients had earlier interferon beta. Libraries were prepared by immunoSEQ multiplex PCR; TCRdb keeps only in-frame clonotypes and omits some of them. The repertoire holds 25,000 to 35,000 clones, with 85% to 95% as singletons. On this clone: No antigen is known for it.

The receptor was isolated from a man aged 25-40 years with multiple sclerosis. The source material was PBMCs. The rearrangement links TRBV5-5 to TRBJ2-7; D might be TRBD1 or TRBD2, each matching 5 bases. The CDR3 here is CASSQDRLRVGAYEQYF. CDR3 DNA: TGTGCCAGCAGCCAGGACCGGCTCAGGGTGGGGGCCTACGAGCAGTACTTC. Supplemented by reference TRBV5-5 and TRBJ2-7, the full variable domain reads DAGVTQSPTHLIKTRGQQVTLRCSPISGHKSVSWYQQVLGQGPQFIFQYYEKEERGRGNFPDRFSARQFPNYSSELNVNALLLGDSALYLCASSQDRLRVGAYEQYFGPGTRLTVT.